The subject of this entry is one TCR beta chain. Libraries were prepared by immunoSEQ multiplex PCR; TCRdb keeps only in-frame clonotypes and omits some of them. This table has more than 120,000 clones, approximately 86% appearing once. The data were taken from a study of cytomegalovirus exposure and HLA in healthy donors. The specimen sequenced was PBMCs. This receptor was taken from a man between 18 and 35 years old in good health and CMV-seropositive.

The CDR3 loop is CASRPWGGNYNEQFF. The CDR3 nucleotides are TGTGCCAGCAGGCCCTGGGGCGGGAACTACAATGAGCAGTTCTTC. The chain combines TRBV6-5 with TRBJ2-1; TRBD2 is a possible D gene (6 bases). The CDR3 has 15 amino acids. Deletions cut 6 bases from V and 3 bases from J, with 15 bases between. Per the germline V gene, CDR1 is MNHEY and CDR2 is SVGAGI.